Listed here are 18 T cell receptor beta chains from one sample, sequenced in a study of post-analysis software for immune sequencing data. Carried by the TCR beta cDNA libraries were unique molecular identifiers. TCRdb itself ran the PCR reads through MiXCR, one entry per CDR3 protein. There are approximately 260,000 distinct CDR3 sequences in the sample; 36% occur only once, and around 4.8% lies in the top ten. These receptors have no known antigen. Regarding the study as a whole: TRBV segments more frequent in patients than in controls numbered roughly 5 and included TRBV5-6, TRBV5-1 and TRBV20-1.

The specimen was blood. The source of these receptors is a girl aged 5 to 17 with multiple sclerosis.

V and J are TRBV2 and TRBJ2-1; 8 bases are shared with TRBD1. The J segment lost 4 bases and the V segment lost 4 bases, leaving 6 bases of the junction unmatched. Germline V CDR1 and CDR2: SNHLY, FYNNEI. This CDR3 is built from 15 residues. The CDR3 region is CASSVRQGSYNEQFF. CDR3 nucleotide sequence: TGTGCCAGCAGTGTGAGACAGGGGTCGTACAATGAGCAGTTCTTC.

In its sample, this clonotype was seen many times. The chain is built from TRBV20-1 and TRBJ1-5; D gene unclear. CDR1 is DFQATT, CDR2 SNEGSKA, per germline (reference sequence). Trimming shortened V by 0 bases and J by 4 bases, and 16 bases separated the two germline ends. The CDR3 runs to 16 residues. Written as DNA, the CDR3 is TGCAGTGCTAGAGACCCAACAGCCGTGGGGAATCAGCCCCAGCATTTT. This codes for CSARDPTAVGNQPQHF.

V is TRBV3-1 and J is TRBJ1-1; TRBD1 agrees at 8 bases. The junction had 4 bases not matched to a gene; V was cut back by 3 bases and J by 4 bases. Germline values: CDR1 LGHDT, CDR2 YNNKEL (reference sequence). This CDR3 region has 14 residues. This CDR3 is CASSQRTGPTEAFF. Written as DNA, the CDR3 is TGTGCCAGCAGCCAGCGGACAGGGCCCACTGAAGCTTTCTTT.

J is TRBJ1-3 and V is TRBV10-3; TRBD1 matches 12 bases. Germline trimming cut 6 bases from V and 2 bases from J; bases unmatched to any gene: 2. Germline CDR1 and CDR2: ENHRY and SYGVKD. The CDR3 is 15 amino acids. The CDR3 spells CAISGTGGPGNTIYF. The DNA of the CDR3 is TGTGCCATCAGCGGGACAGGGGGCCCTGGAAACACCATATATTTT.

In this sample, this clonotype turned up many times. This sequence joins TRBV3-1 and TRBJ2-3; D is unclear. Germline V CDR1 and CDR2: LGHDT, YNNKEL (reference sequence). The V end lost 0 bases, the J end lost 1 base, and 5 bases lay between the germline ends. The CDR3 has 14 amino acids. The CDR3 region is CASSQDGGTDTQYF. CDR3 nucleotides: TGTGCCAGCAGCCAAGATGGCGGCACAGATACGCAGTATTTT.

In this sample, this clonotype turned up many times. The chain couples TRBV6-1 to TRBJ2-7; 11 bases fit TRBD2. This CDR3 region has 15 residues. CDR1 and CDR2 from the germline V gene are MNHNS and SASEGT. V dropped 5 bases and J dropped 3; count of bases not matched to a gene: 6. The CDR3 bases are TGTGCCAGCAGTATAGCGGGAGGGGCCGTCTACGAGCAGTACTTC. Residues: CASSIAGGAVYEQYF.

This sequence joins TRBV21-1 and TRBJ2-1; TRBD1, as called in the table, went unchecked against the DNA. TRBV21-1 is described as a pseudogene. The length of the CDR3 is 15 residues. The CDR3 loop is CASSSRDWTTGTRFF. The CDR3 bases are TGTGCCAGCAGCTCACGGGATTGGACCACAGGGACCCGGTTCTTC.

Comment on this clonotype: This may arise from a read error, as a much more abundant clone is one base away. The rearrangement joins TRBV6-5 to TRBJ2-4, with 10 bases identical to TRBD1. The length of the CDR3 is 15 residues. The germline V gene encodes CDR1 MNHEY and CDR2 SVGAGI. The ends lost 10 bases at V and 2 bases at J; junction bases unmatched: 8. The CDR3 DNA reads TGTGCCACTCACGAGGACAGGGGGACCAAAAACATTCAGTACTTC. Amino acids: CATHEDRGTKNIQYF.

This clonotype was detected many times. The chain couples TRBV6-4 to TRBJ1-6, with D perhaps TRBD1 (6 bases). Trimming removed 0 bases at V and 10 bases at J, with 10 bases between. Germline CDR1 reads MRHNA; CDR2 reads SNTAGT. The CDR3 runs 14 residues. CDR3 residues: CASSDSDRLSPLHF. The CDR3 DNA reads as TGTGCCAGCAGTGACTCAGACAGGCTCTCACCCCTCCACTTT.

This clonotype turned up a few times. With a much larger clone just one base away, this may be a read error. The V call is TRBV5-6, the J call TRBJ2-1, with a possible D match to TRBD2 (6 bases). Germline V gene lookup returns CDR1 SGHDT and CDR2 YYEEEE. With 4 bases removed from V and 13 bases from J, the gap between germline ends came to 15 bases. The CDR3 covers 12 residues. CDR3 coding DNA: TGTGCCAGCAGCAAAGGACGGGAGACCCAGTTCTTC. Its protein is CASSKGRETQFF.

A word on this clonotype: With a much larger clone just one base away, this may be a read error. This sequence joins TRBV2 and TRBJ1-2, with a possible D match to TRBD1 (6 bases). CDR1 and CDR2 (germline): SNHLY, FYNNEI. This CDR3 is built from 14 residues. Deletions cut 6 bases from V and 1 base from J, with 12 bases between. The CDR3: CASRAGAVNYGYTF. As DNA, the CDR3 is TGTGCCAGCAGGGCAGGGGCCGTTAACTATGGCTACACCTTC. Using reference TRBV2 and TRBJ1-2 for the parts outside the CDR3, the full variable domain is EPEVTQTPSHQVTQMGQEVILRCVPISNHLYFYWYRQILGQKVEFLVSFYNNEISEKSEIFDDQFSVERPDGSNFTLKIRSTKLEDSAMYFCASRAGAVNYGYTFGSGTRLTVV.

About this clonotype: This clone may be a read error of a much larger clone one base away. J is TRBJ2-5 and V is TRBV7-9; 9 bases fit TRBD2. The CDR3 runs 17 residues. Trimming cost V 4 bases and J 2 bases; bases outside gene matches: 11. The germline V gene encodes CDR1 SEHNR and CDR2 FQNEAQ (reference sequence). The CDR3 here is CASSSYRSGGTQETQYF. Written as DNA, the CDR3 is TGTGCCAGCAGCTCGTACAGGAGCGGGGGGACGCAAGAGACCCAGTACTTC.

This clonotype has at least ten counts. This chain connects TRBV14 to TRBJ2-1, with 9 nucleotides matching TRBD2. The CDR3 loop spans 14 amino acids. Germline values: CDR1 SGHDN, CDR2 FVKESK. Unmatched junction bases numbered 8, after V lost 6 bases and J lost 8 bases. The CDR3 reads CASRLAGGPYEQFF. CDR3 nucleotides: TGTGCCAGCAGACTGGCGGGAGGGCCCTATGAGCAGTTCTTC.

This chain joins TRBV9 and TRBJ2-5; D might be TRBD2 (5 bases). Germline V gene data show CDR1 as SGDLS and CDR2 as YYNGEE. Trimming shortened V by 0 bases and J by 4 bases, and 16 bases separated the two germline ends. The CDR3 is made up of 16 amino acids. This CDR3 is CASSVGTVDWGETQYF. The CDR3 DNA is TGTGCCAGCAGCGTAGGTACGGTGGACTGGGGAGAGACCCAGTACTTC.

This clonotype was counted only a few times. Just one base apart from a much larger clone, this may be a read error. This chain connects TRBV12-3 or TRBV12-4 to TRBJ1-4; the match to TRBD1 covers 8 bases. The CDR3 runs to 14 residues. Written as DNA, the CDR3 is TGTGCCGGCAGGGAGGGACAGGTGATCGAAAAACTGTTTTTT. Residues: CAGREGQVIEKLFF.

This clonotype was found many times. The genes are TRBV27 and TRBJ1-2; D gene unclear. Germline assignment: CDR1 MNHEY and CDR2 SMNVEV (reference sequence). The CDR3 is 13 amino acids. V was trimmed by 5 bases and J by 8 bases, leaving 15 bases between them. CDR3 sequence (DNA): TGTGCCAGCAGTCCGAGGAGCACAGACGGCTACACCTTC. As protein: CASSPRSTDGYTF.

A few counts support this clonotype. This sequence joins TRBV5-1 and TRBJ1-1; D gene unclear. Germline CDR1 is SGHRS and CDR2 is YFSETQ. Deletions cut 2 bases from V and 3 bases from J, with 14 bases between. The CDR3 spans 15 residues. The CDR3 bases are TGCGCCAGCAGCTTTACCCCGGGCCCGGACACTGAAGCTTTCTTT. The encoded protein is CASSFTPGPDTEAFF.

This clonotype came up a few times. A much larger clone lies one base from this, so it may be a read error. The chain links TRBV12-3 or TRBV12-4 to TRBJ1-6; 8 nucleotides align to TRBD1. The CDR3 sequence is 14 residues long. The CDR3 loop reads CASSPQGGNSPPHF. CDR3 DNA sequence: TGTGCCAGCAGTCCACAGGGGGGGAATTCACCCCCCCACTTT.